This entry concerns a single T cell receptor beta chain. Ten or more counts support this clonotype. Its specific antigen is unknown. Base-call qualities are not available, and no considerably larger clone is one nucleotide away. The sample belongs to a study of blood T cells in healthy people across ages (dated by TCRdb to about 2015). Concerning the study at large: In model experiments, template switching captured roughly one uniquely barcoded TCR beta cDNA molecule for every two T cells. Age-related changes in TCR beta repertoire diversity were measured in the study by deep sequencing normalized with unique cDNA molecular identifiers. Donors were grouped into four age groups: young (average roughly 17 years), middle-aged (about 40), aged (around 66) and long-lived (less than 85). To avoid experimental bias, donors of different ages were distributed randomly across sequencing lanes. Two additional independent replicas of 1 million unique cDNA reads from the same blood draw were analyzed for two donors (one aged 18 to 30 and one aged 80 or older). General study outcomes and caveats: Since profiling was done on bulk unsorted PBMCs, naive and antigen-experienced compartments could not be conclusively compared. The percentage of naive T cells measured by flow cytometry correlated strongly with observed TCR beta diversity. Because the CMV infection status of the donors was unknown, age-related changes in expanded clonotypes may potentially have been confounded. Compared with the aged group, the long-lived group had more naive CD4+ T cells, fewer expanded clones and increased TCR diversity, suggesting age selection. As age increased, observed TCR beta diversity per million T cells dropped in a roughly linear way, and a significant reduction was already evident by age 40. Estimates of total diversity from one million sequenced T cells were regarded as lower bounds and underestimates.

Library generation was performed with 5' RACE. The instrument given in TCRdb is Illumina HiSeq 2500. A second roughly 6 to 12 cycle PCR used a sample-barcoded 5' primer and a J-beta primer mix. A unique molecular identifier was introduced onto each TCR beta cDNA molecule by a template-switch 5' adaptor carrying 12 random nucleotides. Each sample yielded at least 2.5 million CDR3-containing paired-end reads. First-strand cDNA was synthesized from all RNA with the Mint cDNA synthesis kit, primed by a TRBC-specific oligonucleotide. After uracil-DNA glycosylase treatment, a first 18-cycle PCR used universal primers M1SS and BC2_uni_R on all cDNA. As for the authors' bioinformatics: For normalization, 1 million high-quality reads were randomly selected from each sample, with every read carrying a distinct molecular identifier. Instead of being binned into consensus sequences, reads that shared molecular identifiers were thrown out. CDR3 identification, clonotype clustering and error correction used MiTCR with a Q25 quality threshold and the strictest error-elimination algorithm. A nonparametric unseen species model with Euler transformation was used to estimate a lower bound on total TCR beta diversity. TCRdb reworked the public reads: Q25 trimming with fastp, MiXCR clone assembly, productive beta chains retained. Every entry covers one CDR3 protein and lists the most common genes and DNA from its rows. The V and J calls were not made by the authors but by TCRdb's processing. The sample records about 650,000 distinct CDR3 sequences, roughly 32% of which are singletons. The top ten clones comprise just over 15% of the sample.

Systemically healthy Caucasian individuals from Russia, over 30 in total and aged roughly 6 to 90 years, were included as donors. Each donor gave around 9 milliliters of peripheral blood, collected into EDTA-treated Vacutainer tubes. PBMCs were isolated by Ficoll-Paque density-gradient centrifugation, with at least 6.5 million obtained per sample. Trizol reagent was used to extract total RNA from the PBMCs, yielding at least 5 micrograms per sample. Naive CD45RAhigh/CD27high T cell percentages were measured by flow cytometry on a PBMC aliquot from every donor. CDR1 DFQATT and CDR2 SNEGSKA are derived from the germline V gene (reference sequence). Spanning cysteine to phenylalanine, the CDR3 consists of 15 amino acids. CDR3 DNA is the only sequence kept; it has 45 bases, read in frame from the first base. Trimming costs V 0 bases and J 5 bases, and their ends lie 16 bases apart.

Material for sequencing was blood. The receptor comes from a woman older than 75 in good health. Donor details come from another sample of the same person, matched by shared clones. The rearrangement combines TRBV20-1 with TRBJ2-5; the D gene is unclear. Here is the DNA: TGCAGTGCTAGAGACCAGACGGGCGGCCGGGAGACCCAGTACTTC. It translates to CSARDQTGGRETQYF.